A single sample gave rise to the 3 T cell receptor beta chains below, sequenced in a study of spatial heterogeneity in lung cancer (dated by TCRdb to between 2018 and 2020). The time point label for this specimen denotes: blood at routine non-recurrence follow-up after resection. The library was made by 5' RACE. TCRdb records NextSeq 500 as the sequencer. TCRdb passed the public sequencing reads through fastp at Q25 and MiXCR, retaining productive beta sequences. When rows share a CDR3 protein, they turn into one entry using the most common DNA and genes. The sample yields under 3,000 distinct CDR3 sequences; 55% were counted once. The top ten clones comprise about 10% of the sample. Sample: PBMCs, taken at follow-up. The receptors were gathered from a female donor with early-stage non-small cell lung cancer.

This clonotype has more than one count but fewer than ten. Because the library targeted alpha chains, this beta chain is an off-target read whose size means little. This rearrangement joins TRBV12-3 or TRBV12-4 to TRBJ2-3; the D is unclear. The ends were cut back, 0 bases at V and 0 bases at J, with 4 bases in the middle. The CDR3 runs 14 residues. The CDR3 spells CASSLAASTDTQYF. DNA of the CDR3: TGTGCCAGCAGTTTAGCAGCAAGCACAGATACGCAGTATTTT.

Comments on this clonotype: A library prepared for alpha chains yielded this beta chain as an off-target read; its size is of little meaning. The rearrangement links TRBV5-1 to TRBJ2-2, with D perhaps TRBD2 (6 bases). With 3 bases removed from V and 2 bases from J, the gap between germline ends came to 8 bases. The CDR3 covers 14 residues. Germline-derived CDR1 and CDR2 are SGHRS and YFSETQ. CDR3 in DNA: TGCGCCAGCAGCTCCGGGACTAACACCGGGGAGCTGTTTTTT. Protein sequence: CASSSGTNTGELFF. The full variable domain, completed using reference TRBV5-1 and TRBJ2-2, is KAGVTQTPRYLIKTRGQQVTLSCSPISGHRSVSWYQQTPGQGLQFLFEYFSETQRNKGNFPGRFSGRQFSNSRSEMNVSTLELGDSALYLCASSSGTNTGELFFGEGSRLTVL.

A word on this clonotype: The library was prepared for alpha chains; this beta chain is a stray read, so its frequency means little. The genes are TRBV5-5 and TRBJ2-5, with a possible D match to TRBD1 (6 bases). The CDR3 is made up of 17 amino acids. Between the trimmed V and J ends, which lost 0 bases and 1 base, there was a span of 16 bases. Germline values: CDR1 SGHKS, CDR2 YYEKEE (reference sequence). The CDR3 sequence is CASSLAVGALLQETQYF. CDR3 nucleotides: TGTGCCAGCAGCTTGGCTGTGGGGGCCCTACTCCAAGAGACCCAGTACTTC.